The sequence of this TCR beta chain was determined in a study of blood T cell repertoires in COVID-19. Study information: The cDNA or gDNA used as material had been derived from T cells, B-cell-depleted T cells, or PBMCs.

Authors' processing steps: Researchers report that nucleated cell counts were estimated from reference gene primer amplification. The assay was immunoSEQ multiplex PCR, and TCRdb's table has in-frame clones only and misses some. The DNA was the basis for D and trimming; V, J and clone size are from that table. This table holds about 87,000 clones, under 85% found once. The V gene's germline CDR1 is GTSNPN and CDR2 SVGIG (reference sequence). The CDR3 is 17 amino acids. V lost 6 bases and J lost 0; bases outside the gene matches: 10. V usage is TRBV30 and J usage is TRBJ2-2; 10 bases fit TRBD2. The source material was peripheral blood. The sequence derives from a woman aged 70-85 years with acute or convalescent COVID-19. The CDR3 loop is CACPEPTSGANTGELFF. CDR3 in DNA: TGTGCCTGCCCAGAACCTACTAGCGGGGCGAACACCGGGGAGCTGTTTTTT.